The clone carrying this T cell receptor beta chain occurred many times. The antigen is unknown. Germline V gene data show CDR1 as DFQATT and CDR2 as SNEGSKA (reference sequence). This CDR3 region has 15 residues. Trimming took 1 base from V and 0 from J, leaving 10 bases between them. The sample originates from a study of CD8 T cells in ankylosing spondylitis. General observations from the study: There were earlier reports of some motif variants in reactive arthritis synovial fluid and blood.

TCRdb processed the 5' RACE reads anew with MiXCR; each CDR3 protein has one entry. The sample holds approximately 140,000 distinct CDR3 sequences; approximately 9.9% are singletons and the top ten take 3% to 4%. The TCR was taken from a male donor with ankylosing spondylitis or in good health (not recorded which). The gene calls are TRBV20-1 and TRBJ1-5; maybe TRBD1 (5 bases). Sequencing was carried out using blood, either unsorted or a sorted T cell fraction (not recorded which). The DNA of the CDR3 is TGCAGTGCTAGAGGGGACCTCCATAGCAATCAGCCCCAGCATTTT. Encoded protein: CSARGDLHSNQPQHF.